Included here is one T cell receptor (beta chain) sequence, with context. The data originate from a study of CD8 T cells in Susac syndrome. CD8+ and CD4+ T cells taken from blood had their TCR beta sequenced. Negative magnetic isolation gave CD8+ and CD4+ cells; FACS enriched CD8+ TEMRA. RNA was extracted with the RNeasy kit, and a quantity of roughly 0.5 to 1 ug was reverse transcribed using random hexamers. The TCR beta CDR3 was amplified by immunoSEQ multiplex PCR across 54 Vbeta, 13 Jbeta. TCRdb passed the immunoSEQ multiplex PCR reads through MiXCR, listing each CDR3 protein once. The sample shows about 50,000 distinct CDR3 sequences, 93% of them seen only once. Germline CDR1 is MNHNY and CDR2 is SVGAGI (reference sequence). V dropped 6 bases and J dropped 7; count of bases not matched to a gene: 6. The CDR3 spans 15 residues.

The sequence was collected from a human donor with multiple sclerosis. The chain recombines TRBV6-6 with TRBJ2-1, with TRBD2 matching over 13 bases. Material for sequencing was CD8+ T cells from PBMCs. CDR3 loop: CASSLTSGGGNEQFF. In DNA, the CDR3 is TGTGCCAGCAGCCTTACTAGCGGGGGGGGGAATGAGCAGTTCTTC.